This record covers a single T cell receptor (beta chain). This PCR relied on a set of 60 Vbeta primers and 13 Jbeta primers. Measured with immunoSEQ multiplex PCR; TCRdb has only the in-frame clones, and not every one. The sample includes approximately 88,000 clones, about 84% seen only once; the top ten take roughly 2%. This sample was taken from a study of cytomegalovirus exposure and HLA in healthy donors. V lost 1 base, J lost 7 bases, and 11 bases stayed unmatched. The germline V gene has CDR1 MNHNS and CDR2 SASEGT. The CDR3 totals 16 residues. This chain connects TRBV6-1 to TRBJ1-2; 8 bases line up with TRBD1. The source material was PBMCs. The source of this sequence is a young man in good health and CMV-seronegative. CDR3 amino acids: CASSEVSPGGAVGYTF. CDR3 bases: TGTGCCAGCAGTGAAGTGTCGCCAGGGGGCGCGGTTGGCTACACCTTC.